This paragraph covers one T cell receptor beta chain sequence. What it binds is unknown. The data belong to a study of T-cell memory formation after mild COVID-19. Study results and caveats: Most CD4+ clones that shrank were in CM and EM, while CD8+ ones turned up in EMRA.

TCRdb reprocessed the 5' RACE reads via MiXCR and lists one record per CDR3 protein. The sample includes hundreds of thousands of distinct CDR3 sequences, 24% of them seen just once. Per the germline V gene, CDR1 is SEHNR and CDR2 is FQNEAQ (reference sequence). With V trimmed by 3 bases and J by 5 bases, 1 base remained unmatched. The CDR3 is made up of 14 amino acids. This chain connects TRBV7-9 to TRBJ2-5, with TRBD2 identical over 12 bases. The receptor comes from an adult woman who had mild COVID-19 (a few samples of this study predate the infection). Cell type and time point are not known. Sequenced: PBMCs or a T cell subset sorted from them (not recorded which). The CDR3 sequence: CASSLTSGSETQYF. CDR3 coding DNA: TGTGCCAGCAGCTTGACTAGCGGGAGCGAGACCCAGTACTTC. The whole variable domain, remainder taken from reference TRBV7-9 and TRBJ2-5, is DTGVSQNPRHKITKRGQNVTFRCDPISEHNRLYWYRQTLGQGPEFLTYFQNEAQLEKSRLLSDRFSAERPKGSFSTLEIQRTEQGDSAMYLCASSLTSGSETQYFGPGTRLLVL.